The source of this T cell receptor beta chain is a study of technical replicates of blood from a few donors. Produced via immunoSEQ multiplex PCR; TCRdb's table is partial and in-frame only. The sample lists approximately 81,000 clones, roughly 95% occurring once. The CDR3 loop spans 15 amino acids. V gave up 0 bases and J gave up 5 bases; unmatched junction bases: 6. Germline-derived CDR1 and CDR2 are WNHNN and SYGVQD (reference sequence). The rearrangement uses TRBV10-1 and TRBJ2-5, with TRBD2 identical over 7 bases. This sequence was found in a human donor in good health. Sequencing input: T cells isolated from PBMCs. The CDR3 DNA follows: TGCGCCAGCAGTGAGTCTTCGGGGGGTAAGGAGACCCAGTACTTC. It encodes CASSESSGGKETQYF.